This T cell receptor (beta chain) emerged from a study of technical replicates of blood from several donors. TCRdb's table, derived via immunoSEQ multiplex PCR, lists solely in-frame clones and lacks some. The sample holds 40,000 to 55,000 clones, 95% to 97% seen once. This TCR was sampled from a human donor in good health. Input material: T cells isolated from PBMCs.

The CDR3 bases are TGCAGCGTAAGGACAGGGGGGAACACTGAAGCTTTCTTT. Protein product: CSVRTGGNTEAFF. The chain couples TRBV29-1 to TRBJ1-1; 10 nucleotides align to TRBD1. V shed 6 bases, J shed 1 base, and the junction held 2 bases outside the gene matches. Germline V lookup: CDR1 SQVTM, CDR2 ANQGSEA. The CDR3 is 13 amino acids.